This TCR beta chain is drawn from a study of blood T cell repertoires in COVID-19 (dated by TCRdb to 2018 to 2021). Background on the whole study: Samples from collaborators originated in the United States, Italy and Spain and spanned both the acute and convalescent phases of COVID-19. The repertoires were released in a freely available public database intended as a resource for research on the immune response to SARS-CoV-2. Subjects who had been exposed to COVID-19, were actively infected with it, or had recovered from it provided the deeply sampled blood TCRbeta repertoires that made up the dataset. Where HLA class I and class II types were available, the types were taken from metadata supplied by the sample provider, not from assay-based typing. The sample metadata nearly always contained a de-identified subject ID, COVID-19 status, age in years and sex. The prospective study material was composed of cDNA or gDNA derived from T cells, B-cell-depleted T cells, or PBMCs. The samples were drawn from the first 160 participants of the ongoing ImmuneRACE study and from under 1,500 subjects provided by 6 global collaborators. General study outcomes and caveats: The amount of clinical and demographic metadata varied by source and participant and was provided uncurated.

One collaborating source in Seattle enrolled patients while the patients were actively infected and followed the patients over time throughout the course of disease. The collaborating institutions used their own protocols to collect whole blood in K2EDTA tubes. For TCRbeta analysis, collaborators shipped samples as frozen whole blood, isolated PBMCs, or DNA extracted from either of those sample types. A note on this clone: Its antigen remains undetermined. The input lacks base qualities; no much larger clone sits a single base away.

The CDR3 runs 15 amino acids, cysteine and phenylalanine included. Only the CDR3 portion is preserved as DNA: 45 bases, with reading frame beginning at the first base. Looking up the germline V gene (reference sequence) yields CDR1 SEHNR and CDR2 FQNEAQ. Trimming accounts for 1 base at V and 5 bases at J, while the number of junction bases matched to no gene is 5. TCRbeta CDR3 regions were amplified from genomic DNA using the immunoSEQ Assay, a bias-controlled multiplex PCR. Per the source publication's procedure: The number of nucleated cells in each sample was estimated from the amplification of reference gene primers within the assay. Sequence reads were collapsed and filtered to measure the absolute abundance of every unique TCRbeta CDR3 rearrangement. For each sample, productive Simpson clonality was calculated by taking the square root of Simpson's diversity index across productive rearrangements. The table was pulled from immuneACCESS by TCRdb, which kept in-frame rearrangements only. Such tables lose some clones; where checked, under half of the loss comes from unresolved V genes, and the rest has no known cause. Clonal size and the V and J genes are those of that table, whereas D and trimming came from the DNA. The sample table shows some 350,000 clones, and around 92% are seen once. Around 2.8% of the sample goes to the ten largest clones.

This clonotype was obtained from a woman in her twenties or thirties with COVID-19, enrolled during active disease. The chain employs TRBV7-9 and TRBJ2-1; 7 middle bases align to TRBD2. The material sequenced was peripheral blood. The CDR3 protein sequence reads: CASSLGAGDNNEQFF. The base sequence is TGTGCCAGCAGCTTAGGGGCGGGAGACAACAATGAGCAGTTCTTC.